This passage covers 18 T cell receptor beta chains from one sample sequenced in a study of cytomegalovirus exposure and HLA in healthy donors. Researchers ran the PCR with 60 Vbeta and 13 Jbeta primers. Sequenced by immunoSEQ multiplex PCR; TCRdb stores in-frame clones only, minus some. The repertoire holds some 96,000 clones, roughly 76% seen once, with around 20% in the top ten. The specimen was PBMCs. Every receptor here comes from an older woman in good health and CMV-seropositive.

This chain links TRBV19 with TRBJ2-7, with TRBD1 identical over 8 bases. This CDR3 has 13 residues. CDR1 and CDR2 from the germline V gene are LNHDA and SQIVND (reference sequence). V shed 3 bases, J shed 4 bases, and the junction held 2 bases outside the gene matches. CDR3 DNA: TGTGCCAGTAGTATTGGACAGGGATACGAGCAGTACTTC. It is translated as CASSIGQGYEQYF.

This clone has just a few counts. The chain couples TRBV9 to TRBJ2-1; no clear D gene. This CDR3 is built from 12 residues. CDR1 SGDLS and CDR2 YYNGEE come from the germline V gene. Trimming took 6 bases from V and 5 from J, leaving 9 bases between them. The CDR3 reads CASTRYHNEQFF. In DNA, the CDR3 is TGTGCCAGCACCAGATACCACAATGAGCAGTTCTTC.

The gene calls are TRBV10-3 and TRBJ2-5; D possibly corresponds to TRBD1 (5 bases). The assigned J gene may be wrong: the sequence end matches TRBJ2-7 better. From germline, CDR1 is ENHRY and CDR2 SYGVKD. This CDR3 is 14 amino acids long. CDR3 DNA: TGTGCCATCAGGGGGCAGGTATCTTCTGGCGAGCAGTACTTC. Translation gives CAIRGQVSSGEQYF.

The V call is TRBV30, the J call TRBJ2-7; tentative D call: TRBD1 (6 bases). The CDR3 consists of 15 residues. Germline V CDR1 and CDR2: GTSNPN, SVGIG (reference sequence). Trimming left V 0 bases short and J 0 bases short, with 12 bases between. The CDR3 here is CAWSVRGQISYEQYF. The CDR3 DNA reads as TGTGCCTGGAGTGTACGCGGACAGATCTCCTACGAGCAGTACTTC.

This CDR3 is CASRATSGGLEQYF. CDR3 in DNA: TGTGCCAGCAGGGCGACTAGCGGGGGGCTAGAGCAGTACTTC. J is TRBJ2-7 and V is TRBV6-5; 13 bases are shared with TRBD2. CDR1 and CDR2 from the germline V gene are MNHEY and SVGAGI. The CDR3 is made up of 14 amino acids. J was trimmed by 7 bases and V by 6 bases; bases with no gene match: 6.

This clone occurred a few times. J is TRBJ1-4 and V is TRBV7-4; D perhaps matches TRBD1 (5 bases). Between the trimmed V and J ends, which lost 3 bases and 4 bases, there was a span of 15 bases. Germline values: CDR1 SGHVT, CDR2 SQSDAQ. The CDR3 sequence is 16 residues long. The CDR3 here is CASSLGLGANNEKLFF. DNA for the CDR3: TGTGCCAGCAGCTTGGGGCTAGGAGCTAATAATGAAAAACTGTTTTTT.

In nucleotides, the CDR3 is TGTGCCAGCAGTTCGTGGCAGTACAACTACGAGCAGTACTTC. It yields the protein CASSSWQYNYEQYF. The chain couples TRBV6-6 to TRBJ2-7, with D unclear. CDR1 and CDR2 from the germline V gene are MNHNY and SVGAGI (reference sequence). This CDR3 has 14 residues. V lost 4 bases to trimming and J lost 3 bases, with 13 bases between them.

A note on this clone: A read error may account for a junction end that differs from germline. CDR3 sequence (DNA): TGTGCTAGCAGCTTAGGGCAGGGGAGGGGCGGGGCCAACGTCCTGACTTTC. Translating it yields CASSLGQGRGGANVLTF. The chain uses TRBV7-7 and TRBJ2-6, with D tentatively TRBD2 (7 bases). Per the germline V gene, CDR1 is SSHAT and CDR2 is FNYEAQ (reference sequence). CDR3 length equals 17 residues.

This clone has just one count. This rearrangement joins TRBV7-9 to TRBJ2-7, with 8 bases aligning to TRBD1. Germline lookup yields CDR1 SEHNR and CDR2 FQNEAQ (reference sequence). The V gene end was trimmed by 4 bases and the J gene end by 6 bases; junction bases not matched to a gene: 14. The CDR3 covers 16 residues. This CDR3 reads CASSYPGGASGREQYF. As DNA, the CDR3 is TGTGCCAGCAGCTACCCAGGGGGCGCGTCAGGCCGCGAGCAGTACTTC.

This chain connects TRBV12-1 to TRBJ1-6; TRBD1 reflects the table's D call only, with no check against the DNA. TRBV12-1 is described as a pseudogene. The CDR3 has 16 residues. The CDR3 region has the DNA TGTGCCAGCAGCTTTTGGTGGACAGGCGCAAATTCACCCCTCCACTTT. Translating gives CASSFWWTGANSPLHF.

This clone was found once. V usage is TRBV14 and J usage is TRBJ2-7; 11 bases agree with TRBD2. In germline, CDR1 is SGHDN, CDR2 FVKESK. CDR3 size: 14 residues. With 4 bases clipped from V and 5 bases from J, the junction kept 4 bases outside the gene matches. The CDR3 reads CASSLRGLADEQYF. CDR3 coding DNA: TGTGCCAGCAGCCTGAGGGGACTAGCGGACGAGCAGTACTTC.

The chain couples TRBV10-1 to TRBJ1-6; D gene ambiguous. The CDR3 length is 13 residues. Per germline, CDR1 WNHNN and CDR2 SYGVQD (reference sequence). Deletions cut 2 bases from V and 10 bases from J, with 9 bases between. The CDR3 DNA reads TGCGCCAGCAGTGAGACCCGGGAATCACCCCTCCACTTT. Encoded protein: CASSETRESPLHF.

J is TRBJ1-3 and V is TRBV28, with D possibly matching TRBD1 (5 bases). This CDR3 contains 15 residues. CDR1 MDHEN and CDR2 SYDVKM come from the germline V gene. The V end was cut by 7 bases, the J end by 0 bases, with 13 bases between. The chain's CDR3 is CASIRGLSSGNTIYF. The CDR3 DNA reads as TGTGCCAGCATTAGGGGTTTGAGCTCTGGAAACACCATATATTTT.

CDR3 in DNA: TGTGCCAGCAGCTTAACAGGGGGCTACACTGAAGCTTTCTTT. Amino acids: CASSLTGGYTEAFF. J is TRBJ1-1 and V is TRBV5-4, with 9 bases fitting TRBD1. The CDR3 is 14 residues long. J gave up 3 bases and V 2 bases, and 2 bases lay outside the gene matches. Germline V gene lookup returns CDR1 SGHNT and CDR2 YYREEE (reference sequence).

The chain uses TRBV30 and TRBJ2-5, with D maybe TRBD2 (7 bases). V was pared by 4 bases and J by 4 bases, with 16 bases between. CDR3 length equals 14 residues. Germline V gene lookup returns CDR1 GTSNPN and CDR2 SVGIG (reference sequence). The CDR3 loop reads CAWNLPGGLETQYF. The CDR3 DNA follows: TGTGCCTGGAACTTACCGGGGGGCCTAGAGACCCAGTACTTC.

This clone has a single count. This chain connects TRBV15 to TRBJ2-3; D might be TRBD2 (6 bases). Germline CDR1 and CDR2: LNHNV and YYDKDF (reference sequence). Trimming left V 8 bases short and J 9 bases short, with 15 bases between. CDR3 length: 12 amino acids. In nucleotides, the CDR3 is TGTGCCACCCTGGAATTCGCGGGGACGCAGTATTTT. Translating it yields CATLEFAGTQYF.

In this sample, this clone turned up a few times. A far larger clone lies a single base away; this is likely a read error. V usage is TRBV5-6 and J usage is TRBJ1-1, with D unresolved. Trimming stripped 5 bases from V and 2 bases from J, with 7 bases between. The CDR3 has 12 amino acids. CDR1 and CDR2 (germline): SGHDT, YYEEEE. The CDR3 region is CASRYSNTEAFF. CDR3 DNA sequence: TGTGCCAGCAGATACAGTAACACTGAAGCTTTCTTT.

This clone was seen a few times. V gene TRBV30 combines with J gene TRBJ2-5; TRBD2 aligns across 11 bases. V shed 3 bases, J shed 8 bases, and the junction held 5 bases outside the gene matches. Per germline, CDR1 GTSNPN and CDR2 SVGIG (reference sequence). The CDR3 has 13 residues. The CDR3: CAWRTSGVNTQYF. The CDR3 DNA is TGTGCCTGGAGGACTAGCGGGGTTAACACCCAGTACTTC.